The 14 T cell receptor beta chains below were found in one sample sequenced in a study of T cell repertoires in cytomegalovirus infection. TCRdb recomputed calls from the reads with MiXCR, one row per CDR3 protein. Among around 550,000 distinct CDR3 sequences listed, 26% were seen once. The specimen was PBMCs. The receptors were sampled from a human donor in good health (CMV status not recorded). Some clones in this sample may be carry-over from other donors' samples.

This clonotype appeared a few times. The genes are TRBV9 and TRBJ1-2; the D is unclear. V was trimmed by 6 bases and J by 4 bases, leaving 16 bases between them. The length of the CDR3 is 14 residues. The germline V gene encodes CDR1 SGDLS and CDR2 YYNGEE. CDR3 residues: CASKRIDRGYGYTF. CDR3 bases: TGTGCCAGCAAAAGGATAGATCGTGGCTATGGCTACACCTTC.

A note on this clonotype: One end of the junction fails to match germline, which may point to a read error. The CDR3 spells CASSQTGEPQETQYF. CDR3 in DNA: TGTGCTAGCAGCCAGACAGGGGAACCCCAAGAGACCCAGTACTTC. The genes are TRBV7-6 and TRBJ2-5; 8 bases fit TRBD1. CDR1 is SGHVS and CDR2 is FNYEAQ in the germline V gene. The CDR3 contains 15 residues.

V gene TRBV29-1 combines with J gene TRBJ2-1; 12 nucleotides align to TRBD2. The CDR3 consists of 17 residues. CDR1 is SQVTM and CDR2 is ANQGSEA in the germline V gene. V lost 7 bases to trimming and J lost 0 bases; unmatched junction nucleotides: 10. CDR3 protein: CSAEGLAGGSSYNEQFF. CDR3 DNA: TGCAGCGCCGAGGGCCTAGCGGGAGGGAGCTCCTACAATGAGCAGTTCTTC.

The DNA of the CDR3 is TGTGCCAGCAGCGTAGAGGGAGCGGGATGGAAGGAGACCCAGTACTTC. Its protein is CASSVEGAGWKETQYF. The gene calls are TRBV9 and TRBJ2-5; 7 nucleotides line up with TRBD2. Germline V CDR1 and CDR2: SGDLS, YYNGEE. V was clipped by 0 bases and J by 5 bases; unmatched bases: 10. The CDR3 runs 16 residues.

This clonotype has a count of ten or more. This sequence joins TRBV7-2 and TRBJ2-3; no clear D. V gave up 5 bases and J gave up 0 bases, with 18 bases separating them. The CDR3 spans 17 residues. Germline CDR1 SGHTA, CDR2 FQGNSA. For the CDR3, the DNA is TGTGCCAGCAGCCCCCCCCCAAGCGCCGGAAGCACAGATACGCAGTATTTT. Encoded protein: CASSPPPSAGSTDTQYF.

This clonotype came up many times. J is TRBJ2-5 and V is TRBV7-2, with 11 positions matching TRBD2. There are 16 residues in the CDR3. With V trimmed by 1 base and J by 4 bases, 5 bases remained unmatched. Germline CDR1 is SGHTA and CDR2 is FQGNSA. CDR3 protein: CASSLDGSGRAETQYF. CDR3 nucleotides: TGTGCCAGCAGCTTAGATGGTAGCGGGAGGGCAGAGACCCAGTACTTC. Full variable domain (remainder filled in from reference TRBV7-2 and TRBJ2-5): GAGVSQSPSNKVTEKGKDVELRCDPISGHTALYWYRQSLGQGLEFLIYFQGNSAPDKSGLPSDRFSAERTGGSVSTLTIQRTQQEDSAVYLCASSLDGSGRAETQYFGPGTRLLVL.

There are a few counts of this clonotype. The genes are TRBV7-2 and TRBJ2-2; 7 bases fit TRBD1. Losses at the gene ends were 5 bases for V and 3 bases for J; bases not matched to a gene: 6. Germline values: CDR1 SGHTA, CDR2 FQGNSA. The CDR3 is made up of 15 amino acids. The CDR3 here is CASSRQTGDTGELFF. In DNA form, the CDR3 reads TGTGCCAGCAGCCGGCAAACAGGGGACACCGGGGAGCTGTTTTTT. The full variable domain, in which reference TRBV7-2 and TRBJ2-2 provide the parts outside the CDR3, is GAGVSQSPSNKVTEKGKDVELRCDPISGHTALYWYRQSLGQGLEFLIYFQGNSAPDKSGLPSDRFSAERTGGSVSTLTIQRTQQEDSAVYLCASSRQTGDTGELFFGEGSRLTVL.

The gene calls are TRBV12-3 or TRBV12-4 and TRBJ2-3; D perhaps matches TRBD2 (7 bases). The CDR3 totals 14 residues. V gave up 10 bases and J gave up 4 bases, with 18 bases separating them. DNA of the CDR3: TGTGCCAACTCCCCGGGGGGCAGGCCAGATACGCAGTATTTT. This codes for CANSPGGRPDTQYF.

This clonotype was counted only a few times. In DNA form, the CDR3 reads TGTGCCAGCGCGGTCAGTCCGGGACTAGCGTTGAGCTCCTACAATGAGCAGTTCTTC. Its protein is CASAVSPGLALSSYNEQFF. The genes are TRBV12-3 or TRBV12-4 and TRBJ2-1; 10 nucleotides match TRBD2. Trimming at V came to 8 bases and at J to 0 bases, leaving 16 bases not matched to a gene. CDR3 size: 19 residues.

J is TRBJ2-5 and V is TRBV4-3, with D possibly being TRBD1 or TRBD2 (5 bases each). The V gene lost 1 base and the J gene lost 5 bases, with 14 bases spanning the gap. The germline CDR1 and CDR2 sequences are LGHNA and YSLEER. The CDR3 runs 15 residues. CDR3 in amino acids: CASSQAGRRSETQYF. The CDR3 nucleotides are TGCGCCAGCAGCCAAGCGGGACGAAGGTCGGAGACCCAGTACTTC.

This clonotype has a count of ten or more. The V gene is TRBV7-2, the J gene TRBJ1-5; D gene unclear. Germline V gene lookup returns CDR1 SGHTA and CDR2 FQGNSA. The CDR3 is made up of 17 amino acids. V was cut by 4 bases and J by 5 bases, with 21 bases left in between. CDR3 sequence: CASSSTFRAKRDQPQHF. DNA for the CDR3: TGTGCCAGCAGCTCCACCTTTCGGGCCAAAAGGGATCAGCCCCAGCATTTT.

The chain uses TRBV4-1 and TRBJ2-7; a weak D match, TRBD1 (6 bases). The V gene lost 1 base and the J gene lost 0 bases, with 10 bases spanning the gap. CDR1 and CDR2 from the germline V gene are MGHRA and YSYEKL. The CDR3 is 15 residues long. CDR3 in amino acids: CASSQGQDISYEQYF. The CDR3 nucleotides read TGCGCCAGCAGCCAAGGACAGGACATCTCCTACGAGCAGTACTTC.

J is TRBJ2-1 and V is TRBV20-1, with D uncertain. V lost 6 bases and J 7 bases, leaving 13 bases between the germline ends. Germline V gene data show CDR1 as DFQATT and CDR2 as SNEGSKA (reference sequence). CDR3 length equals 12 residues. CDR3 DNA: TGCAGTGCCCCAATTCTAGGTAATGAGCAGTTCTTC. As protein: CSAPILGNEQFF.

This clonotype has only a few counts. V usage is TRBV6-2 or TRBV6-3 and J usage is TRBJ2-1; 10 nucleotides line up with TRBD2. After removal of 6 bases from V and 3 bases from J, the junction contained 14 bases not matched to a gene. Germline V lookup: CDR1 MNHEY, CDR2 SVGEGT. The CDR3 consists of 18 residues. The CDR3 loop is CASSILAGRGGVYNEQFF. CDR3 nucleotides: TGTGCCAGCAGCATACTAGCGGGACGTGGAGGGGTCTACAATGAGCAGTTCTTC.